This entry is about one T cell receptor beta chain. As to time point: after trial treatment. As to treatment: LDRT plus nivolumab, ipilimumab, low-dose cyclophosphamide and aspirin (RACIN trial). Primers used for first-strand cDNA, a TRAV- and TRBV-specific set, covered both alpha and beta chains. Both a constant-region primer and a V-primer adapter served to amplify TCRs across roughly 20 PCR cycles. One entry per CDR3 protein, called by TCRdb with MiXCR from the reads. Of roughly 100,000 distinct CDR3 sequences in the sample, 20% to 25% are singletons; the top ten hold about 13%. V shed 6 bases and J shed 4 bases, with 18 bases lying between them. Per the germline V gene, CDR1 is LNHDA and CDR2 is SQIVND (reference sequence). The CDR3 is 15 amino acids. The data are from a study of low-dose radiotherapy and immunotherapy resistance in tumors.

The source material was PBMCs, sampled after low-dose radiotherapy plus immunotherapy. V and J are TRBV19 and TRBJ1-1, with a possible D match to TRBD1 (6 bases). The origin of this receptor is a female donor with ovarian cancer. The CDR3 sequence: CASSLYGGPSTEAFF. The CDR3 DNA reads as TGTGCCAGTAGCCTTTACGGGGGGCCCTCCACTGAAGCTTTCTTT.